This is a list of T cell receptor beta chains from one sample in a study of T cell responses to AZD1222 COVID-19 vaccine. Profiling relied on immunoSEQ multiplex PCR, and the TCRdb table lists in-frame clones only, not all of them. The sample comprises 130,000 or so clones, nearly 95% of which are singletons, and 0.75% to 0.95% rests with the top ten. The sample was peripheral blood, taken on day 0 of AZD1222 vaccination. The receptors were gathered from an adult in good health. Each CDR3 is given with its conserved first and last residue. D genes are given only for firm matches. For some rows the clone size is stated as once, few or many, or as a class when expanded; others skip it.

V,J,D,size,CDR3
TRBV6-5,TRBJ1-2,.,.,CASSSREAYGYTF
TRBV5-6,TRBJ1-2,TRBD1,.,CASSQRGPAIGYTF
TRBV6-5,TRBJ1-2,.,.,CASTPTGFRNYGYTF
TRBV7-2,TRBJ1-4,.,.,CASSLARVPGGEKLFF
TRBV6-5,TRBJ1-1,.,.,CASSSIGVTNTEAFF
TRBV9,TRBJ2-2,.,.,CAPSPGPTKGTGELFF
TRBV19,TRBJ1-1,.,.,CASSMGQGNTEAFF
TRBV5-4,TRBJ1-2,TRBD1,.,CASSSPGQALCDTF
TRBV3-1/TRBV3-2,TRBJ2-7,.,.,CASSQDLSLNEQYF
TRBV28,TRBJ1-2,.,.,CASSLRSVYGYTF
TRBV5-5,TRBJ2-7,.,.,CASSSIGSSYEQYF
TRBV19,TRBJ1-2,.,.,CASSMVGTLLSGYTF
TRBV6-5,TRBJ2-5,TRBD2,.,CASSYPRGAGQETQYF
TRBV6-4,TRBJ2-3,TRBD2,.,CASSETSGGADTQYF
TRBV30,TRBJ2-2,.,.,CAWSSFRTSGTGELFF
TRBV6-5,TRBJ1-1,.,once,CASTGHTEAFF
TRBV13,TRBJ1-3,.,.,CASSLTGIELNTIYF
TRBV7-6,TRBJ2-7,.,.,CASSLGTFYEQYF
TRBV11-2,TRBJ2-5,TRBD2,once,CASSPRTRFSQETQYF
TRBV12-5,TRBJ1-2,.,few,CASGLASLRDGYTF
TRBV3-1/TRBV3-2,TRBJ1-6,.,.,CASSQVGVGPPLHF
TRBV2,TRBJ1-4,.,few,CASSEYAREDEKLFF
TRBV24-1,TRBJ1-2,TRBD1,once,CATSDSSWTGGSGYGYTF
TRBV7-6,TRBJ2-7,TRBD1,.,CASSLSPGQTYEQYF
TRBV2,TRBJ2-5,.,.,CASSEGVAQETQYF
TRBV7-3,TRBJ2-3,TRBD2,.,CASSLTSGGADTQYF
TRBV14,TRBJ1-4,.,.,CASSQLGEGEKLFF
TRBV3-1/TRBV3-2,TRBJ1-1,TRBD1,.,CASSQGVPGDRGTEAFF
TRBV9,TRBJ2-1,TRBD2,.,CASSTVAGGPEQFF
TRBV9,TRBJ2-5,.,.,CASSVGVEETQYF
TRBV9,TRBJ2-1,TRBD2,.,CASSEGGGYNEQFF